A selection of T cell receptor beta chains follows, all from one sample in a study of Graves' ophthalmopathy and Graves' hyperthyroidism. TCRdb recomputed calls from the multiplex PCR reads with MiXCR, one row per CDR3 protein. The sample shows around 670,000 distinct CDR3 sequences, 40% of them seen only once. Sequenced sample: peripheral blood. Every receptor here comes from an adult man with Graves' ophthalmopathy. The CDR3 runs from the conserved cysteine through the conserved F or W. A D gene is named only where the DNA matches it firmly. Not every row has a clone size; where given, it reads once, few, many or a size class.

d_call: NA
j_call: TRBJ1-4
clone_size: NA
v_call: TRBV12-3/TRBV12-4
cdr3_nt: TGTGCCAGCAGTTTAGCGGCGCACAGTCCTGAAAAACTGTTTTTT
cdr3_aa: CASSLAAHSPEKLFF

d_call: TRBD1
j_call: TRBJ1-1
clone_size: few
v_call: TRBV2
cdr3_nt: TGTGCCAGCGGCCCGGACAGGGGAGGGTCGGAAGCTTTCTTT
cdr3_aa: CASGPDRGGSEAFF

d_call: NA
j_call: TRBJ2-1
clone_size: once
v_call: TRBV7-3
cdr3_nt: TGTGCCAGCAGCTTAGTCCGGAAGAATGAGCAGTTCTTC
cdr3_aa: CASSLVRKNEQFF

d_call: NA
j_call: TRBJ2-7
clone_size: many
v_call: TRBV10-3
cdr3_nt: TGTGCCATCAGTGAGGGGGGACGCTACGAGCAGTACTTC
cdr3_aa: CAISEGGRYEQYF

d_call: TRBD2
j_call: TRBJ2-5
clone_size: many
v_call: TRBV7-9
cdr3_nt: TGTGCCAGCAGCTTTAGATCGGGAGGAAACCAAGAGACCCAGTACTTC
cdr3_aa: CASSFRSGGNQETQYF

d_call: TRBD2
j_call: TRBJ2-7
clone_size: many
v_call: TRBV7-2
cdr3_nt: TGTGCCAGCAGCTACGGACTAGCGGGAATCTACGAGCAGTACTTC
cdr3_aa: CASSYGLAGIYEQYF

d_call: TRBD1
j_call: TRBJ1-5
clone_size: NA
v_call: TRBV24-1
cdr3_nt: TGTGCCAGCAGTTCCGGGACAGGGGAGAGTCACCCCCAGCATTTT
cdr3_aa: CASSSGTGESHPQHF

d_call: TRBD1
j_call: TRBJ1-1
clone_size: NA
v_call: TRBV10-3
cdr3_nt: TGTGCCATCAGTGCCCGACAGGGGGAGAACACTGAAGCTTTCTTT
cdr3_aa: CAISARQGENTEAFF

d_call: TRBD1
j_call: TRBJ1-6
clone_size: NA
v_call: TRBV7-2
cdr3_nt: TGTGCCAGCAGACCTACCGACAGGGTGAGAAATTCACCCCCCCACTTT
cdr3_aa: CASRPTDRVRNSPPHF

d_call: TRBD1
j_call: TRBJ1-6
clone_size: NA
v_call: TRBV25-1
cdr3_nt: TGTGCTAGCCCGGGACAGGGGAGTTCACCCCTCCACTTT
cdr3_aa: CASPGQGSSPLHF

d_call: NA
j_call: TRBJ1-6
clone_size: NA
v_call: TRBV2
cdr3_nt: TGTGCCAGCACTCTAAGCCCTAATTCACCCCTCCACTTT
cdr3_aa: CASTLSPNSPLHF

d_call: NA
j_call: TRBJ2-7
clone_size: NA
v_call: TRBV5-6
cdr3_nt: TGTGCCAGCACCCTTGGACTATTGGGCCGTACCTCCTACGAGCAGTACTTC
cdr3_aa: CASTLGLLGRTSYEQYF

d_call: NA
j_call: TRBJ2-5
clone_size: many
v_call: TRBV7-2
cdr3_nt: TGTGCCAGCAGCTTAGTCCGCGAGACCCAGTACTTC
cdr3_aa: CASSLVRETQYF

d_call: NA
j_call: TRBJ2-7
clone_size: NA
v_call: TRBV6-6
cdr3_nt: TGTGCCAGCAGTTACTTAGGGACAAACTACGAGCAGTACTTC
cdr3_aa: CASSYLGTNYEQYF

d_call: NA
j_call: TRBJ1-5
clone_size: many
v_call: TRBV10-3
cdr3_nt: TGTGCCATCAGTGAGTCCGAACGGGCCCAGCATTTT
cdr3_aa: CAISESERAQHF

d_call: NA
j_call: TRBJ2-5
clone_size: NA
v_call: TRBV7-2
cdr3_nt: TGTGCCAGCGCACGGGAGACCCAGTACTTC
cdr3_aa: CASARETQYF

d_call: NA
j_call: TRBJ2-7
clone_size: few
v_call: TRBV7-9
cdr3_nt: TGTGCCAGCACCTCTTACTGGCCTTACTACGAGCAGTACTTC
cdr3_aa: CASTSYWPYYEQYF

d_call: NA
j_call: TRBJ2-7
clone_size: NA
v_call: TRBV5-1
cdr3_nt: TGCGCCAGCAGCCGCCGGTCGGACCCCTACGAGCAGTACTTC
cdr3_aa: CASSRRSDPYEQYF

d_call: NA
j_call: TRBJ2-7
clone_size: few
v_call: TRBV7-2
cdr3_nt: TGTGCCAGCAGCTTAGTGGTGGGAGACGGGGAGCAGTACTTC
cdr3_aa: CASSLVVGDGEQYF

d_call: TRBD1
j_call: TRBJ2-7
clone_size: NA
v_call: TRBV7-9
cdr3_nt: TGTGCCAGCCGTACAGGGGTCGCCTACGAGCAGTACTTC
cdr3_aa: CASRTGVAYEQYF

d_call: NA
j_call: TRBJ2-7
clone_size: many
v_call: TRBV20-1
cdr3_nt: TGCAGTGCTAGAGATTCGGCTAGCCGTGCCTACGAGCAGTACTTC
cdr3_aa: CSARDSASRAYEQYF

d_call: NA
j_call: TRBJ1-2
clone_size: many
v_call: TRBV25-1
cdr3_nt: TGTGCCAGCAGTGAATATAAAAGTCTTTATGGCTACACCTTC
cdr3_aa: CASSEYKSLYGYTF

d_call: NA
j_call: TRBJ2-6
clone_size: few
v_call: TRBV6-5
cdr3_nt: TGTGCCAGCAGACCTGGACCGCACTCTGGGGCCAACGTCCTGACTTTC
cdr3_aa: CASRPGPHSGANVLTF

d_call: NA
j_call: TRBJ2-2
clone_size: many
v_call: TRBV29-1
cdr3_nt: TGCAGCGGGCGGGGGGACAGCCTCACCGGGGAGCTGTTTTTT
cdr3_aa: CSGRGDSLTGELFF

d_call: TRBD1
j_call: TRBJ1-5
clone_size: NA
v_call: TRBV10-3
cdr3_nt: TGTGCCAGCAGTGAGTCGAGGACAGGGGATCAGCCCCAGCATTTT
cdr3_aa: CASSESRTGDQPQHF

d_call: TRBD1
j_call: TRBJ1-5
clone_size: NA
v_call: TRBV20-1
cdr3_nt: TGCAGTGCCCCGGGACAGGGGCTCAATCAGCCCCAGCATTTT
cdr3_aa: CSAPGQGLNQPQHF

d_call: NA
j_call: TRBJ1-2
clone_size: few
v_call: TRBV7-9
cdr3_nt: TGTGCCAGCAGCTTACCTGCCGCTTTTCCACATGGCTACACCTTC
cdr3_aa: CASSLPAAFPHGYTF

d_call: NA
j_call: TRBJ2-3
clone_size: NA
v_call: TRBV10-3
cdr3_nt: TGTGCCATCAGTGAGTCGTCGGAGGGTGGTACAGATACGCAGTATTTT
cdr3_aa: CAISESSEGGTDTQYF

d_call: NA
j_call: TRBJ1-4
clone_size: NA
v_call: TRBV19
cdr3_nt: NA
cdr3_aa: CASSAGQMNTGEKNCFF

d_call: TRBD2
j_call: TRBJ2-7
clone_size: NA
v_call: TRBV19
cdr3_nt: TGTGCCAGTAGTCGGTTAGCGGGGACCTACGAGCAGTACTTC
cdr3_aa: CASSRLAGTYEQYF

d_call: TRBD1
j_call: TRBJ1-1
clone_size: NA
v_call: TRBV29-1
cdr3_nt: TGCAGCGTCGGGCAGGGGGGCGATGGCTACACTGAAGCTTTCTTT
cdr3_aa: CSVGQGGDGYTEAFF

d_call: NA
j_call: TRBJ2-7
clone_size: many
v_call: TRBV7-2
cdr3_nt: TGTGCCAGCAGCAACGCAGCTGTGGGGGGGCGTTACGAGCAGTACTTC
cdr3_aa: CASSNAAVGGRYEQYF

d_call: TRBD1
j_call: TRBJ2-2
clone_size: NA
v_call: TRBV29-1
cdr3_nt: TGCAGTGCCCCGGACAGGGGGCACGGGGAGCTGTTTTTT
cdr3_aa: CSAPDRGHGELFF

d_call: NA
j_call: TRBJ2-7
clone_size: few
v_call: TRBV19
cdr3_nt: TGTGCCAGTAGTATTATGGGAGAGACCTACGAGCAGTACTTC
cdr3_aa: CASSIMGETYEQYF

d_call: TRBD1
j_call: TRBJ2-5
clone_size: NA
v_call: TRBV2
cdr3_nt: TGTGCCAGCAGTGAGGGGGGGACAGGGCGAGAGACCCAGTACTTC
cdr3_aa: CASSEGGTGRETQYF

d_call: TRBD2
j_call: TRBJ2-5
clone_size: few
v_call: TRBV2
cdr3_nt: TGTGCCAGCAGCTTAGACCGAGCGGGAGTACCTGAAGAGACCCAGTACTTC
cdr3_aa: CASSLDRAGVPEETQYF

d_call: NA
j_call: TRBJ1-5
clone_size: NA
v_call: TRBV20-1
cdr3_nt: TGCAGTGCTGACCCCGGGGGAGATCAGCCCCAGCATTTT
cdr3_aa: CSADPGGDQPQHF

d_call: NA
j_call: TRBJ2-5
clone_size: NA
v_call: TRBV2
cdr3_nt: TGTGCCAGCAGGGCCGGGGAACAGGAGACCCAGTACTTC
cdr3_aa: CASRAGEQETQYF

d_call: NA
j_call: TRBJ2-7
clone_size: NA
v_call: TRBV7-9
cdr3_nt: TGTGCCAGCAGCTTTACGCAGGGGAGGTACGAGCAGTACTTC
cdr3_aa: CASSFTQGRYEQYF

d_call: NA
j_call: TRBJ2-2
clone_size: many
v_call: TRBV19
cdr3_nt: TGTGCCAGTAGTATGGGCAGGGAACCCGGGGAGCTGTTTTTT
cdr3_aa: CASSMGREPGELFF